These 6 T cell receptor beta chains were sequenced from one sample in a study of graft-versus-host responses after intestinal transplantation. Antigens for these TCRs are unknown. Profiling relied on immunoSEQ multiplex PCR, and the TCRdb table lists in-frame clones only, not all of them. The sample has about 110,000 clones, 87% seen once. The material was unstimulated CD4+ T cells sorted from spleen or lymph node cells, obtained before transplant. These receptor sequences come from a human donor who was the organ donor for an intestinal transplant.

Points on this clone: Other DNA variants within this sample encode the same CDR3. This rearrangement joins TRBV7-2 to TRBJ2-2; 9 nucleotides agree with TRBD2. After removal of 2 bases from V and 7 bases from J, the junction contained 8 bases not matched to a gene. This CDR3 has 16 amino acids. Germline assignment: CDR1 SGHTA and CDR2 FQGNSA. Written as DNA, the CDR3 is TGTGCCAGCAGCTTAATGAGCGGGGGGAGCTTCGGGGAGCTGTTTTTT. Translating it yields CASSLMSGGSFGELFF.

The chain employs TRBV7-3 and TRBJ2-1, with D uncertain. Germline V gene data show CDR1 as SGHTA and CDR2 as FQGTGA. The CDR3 is made up of 13 amino acids. The germline V and J ends were trimmed by 3 bases and 9 bases, with 12 bases remaining between them. CDR3 nucleotides: TGTGCCAGCAGCTTGGTGCCGCTCGGTGAGCAGTTCTTC. Its translation: CASSLVPLGEQFF. Using reference TRBV7-3 and TRBJ2-1 for the parts outside the CDR3, the full variable domain is GAGVSQTPSNKVTEKGKYVELRCDPISGHTALYWYRQSLGQGPEFLIYFQGTGAADDSGLPNDRFFAVRPEGSVSTLKIQRTERGDSAVYLCASSLVPLGEQFFGPGTRLTVL.

Points on this clone: One junction end does not reproduce the germline sequence, and a read error may be involved. The chain combines TRBV7-6 with TRBJ2-5, with D tentatively TRBD1 or TRBD2 (6 bases each). The CDR3 totals 14 residues. The germline V gene encodes CDR1 SGHVS and CDR2 FNYEAQ. The CDR3 bases are TGTGCTAGCAGCTTAGCGCAGGAGGGGGGCGGCCAGTACTTC. Translated, it gives CASSLAQEGGGQYF.

The chain has TRBV28 and TRBJ1-5; D perhaps matches TRBD1 (5 bases). Per germline, CDR1 MDHEN and CDR2 SYDVKM. V gave up 3 bases and J gave up 3 bases, with 12 bases separating them. CDR3 length: 15 amino acids. The CDR3 DNA is TGTGCCAGCAGTTTCGGGCAGGGCCTCAATCAGCCCCAGCATTTT. As protein: CASSFGQGLNQPQHF.

This chain links TRBV5-1 with TRBJ1-2; maybe TRBD1 (6 bases). With 4 bases removed from V and 8 bases from J, the gap between germline ends came to 18 bases. This CDR3 region has 14 residues. From germline, CDR1 is SGHRS and CDR2 YFSETQ. CDR3 nucleotide sequence: TGCGCCAGCAGCACCGACCTGGGGGCAGGCGGCTACACCTTC. It is translated as CASSTDLGAGGYTF.

The CDR3 bases are TGTGCCAGCAGCGTAGGCGGAGGGTGGACTGAAGCTTTCTTT. It yields the protein CASSVGGGWTEAFF. The V call is TRBV9, the J call TRBJ1-1; D gene unclear. V was shortened by 0 bases and J by 5 bases, with 11 bases between the two germline ends. From germline, CDR1 is SGDLS and CDR2 YYNGEE. The CDR3 has 14 amino acids.